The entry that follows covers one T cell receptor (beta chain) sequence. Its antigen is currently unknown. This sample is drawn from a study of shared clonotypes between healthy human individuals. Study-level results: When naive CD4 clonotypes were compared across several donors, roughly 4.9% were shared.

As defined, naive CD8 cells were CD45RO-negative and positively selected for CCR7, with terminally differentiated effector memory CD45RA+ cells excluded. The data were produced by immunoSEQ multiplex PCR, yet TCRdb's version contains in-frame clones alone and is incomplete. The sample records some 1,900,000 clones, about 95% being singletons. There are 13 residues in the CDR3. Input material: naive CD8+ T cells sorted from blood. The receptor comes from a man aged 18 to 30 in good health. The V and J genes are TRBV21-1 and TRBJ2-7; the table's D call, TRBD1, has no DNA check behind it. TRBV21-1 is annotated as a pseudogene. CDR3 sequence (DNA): TGTGCCAGCAGAAGGACAGCCTCCTACGAGCAGTACTTC. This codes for CASRRTASYEQYF.